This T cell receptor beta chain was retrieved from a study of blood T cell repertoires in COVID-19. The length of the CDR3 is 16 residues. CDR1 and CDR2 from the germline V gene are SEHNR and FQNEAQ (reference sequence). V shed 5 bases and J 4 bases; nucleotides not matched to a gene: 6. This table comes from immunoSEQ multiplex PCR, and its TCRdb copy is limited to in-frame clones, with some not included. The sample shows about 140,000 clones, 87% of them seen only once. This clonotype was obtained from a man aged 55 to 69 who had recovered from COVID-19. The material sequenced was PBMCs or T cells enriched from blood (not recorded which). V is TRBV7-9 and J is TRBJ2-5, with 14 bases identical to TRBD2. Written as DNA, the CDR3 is TGTGCCAGCAGCCGGGGACTAGCGGGAGTTTCAGAGACCCAGTACTTC. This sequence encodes CASSRGLAGVSETQYF.